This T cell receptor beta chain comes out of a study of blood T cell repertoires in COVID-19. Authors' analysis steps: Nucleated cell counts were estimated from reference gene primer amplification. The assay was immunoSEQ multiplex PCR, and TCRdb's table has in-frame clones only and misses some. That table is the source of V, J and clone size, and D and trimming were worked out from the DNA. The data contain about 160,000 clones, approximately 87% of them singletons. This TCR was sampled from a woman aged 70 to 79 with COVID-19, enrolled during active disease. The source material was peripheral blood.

CDR3 sequence (DNA): TGTGCCAGCAGCTCGGATTACAGGGGGCTGGATGAGCAGTTCTTC. Translated: CASSSDYRGLDEQFF. The rearrangement links TRBV7-9 to TRBJ2-1, with TRBD1 matching over 9 bases. Trimming removed 4 bases from V and 8 bases from J; junction bases left unmatched: 9. CDR1 and CDR2 from the germline V gene are SEHNR and FQNEAQ (reference sequence). This CDR3 contains 15 residues.